These 18 T cell receptor beta chains came from one sample sequenced in a study of blood T cells in healthy people across ages. Alongside a J-beta primer mix, a sample-barcoded 5' primer served in a second PCR lasting about 7 to 12 cycles. TCRdb reanalysed the 5' RACE reads using MiXCR and keeps one entry per CDR3 protein. Of 800,000 to 950,000 distinct CDR3 sequences listed, about 27% are singletons. These same records also appear under a second study, on T cells of mothers and their children.

The sample consisted of blood. These receptors all come from a middle-aged woman in good health.

This chain uses TRBV5-1 with TRBJ2-6; TRBD1 agrees at 8 bases. The germline V gene encodes CDR1 SGHRS and CDR2 YFSETQ. The V gene end was trimmed by 4 bases and the J gene end by 2 bases; junction bases not matched to a gene: 8. This CDR3 has 17 residues. The CDR3 region is CASSPGPTGAGANVLTF. DNA of the CDR3: TGCGCCAGCAGCCCTGGTCCGACAGGGGCTGGGGCCAACGTCCTGACTTTC. The full variable domain, in which reference TRBV5-1 and TRBJ2-6 provide the parts outside the CDR3, is KAGVTQTPRYLIKTRGQQVTLSCSPISGHRSVSWYQQTPGQGLQFLFEYFSETQRNKGNFPGRFSGRQFSNSRSEMNVSTLELGDSALYLCASSPGPTGAGANVLTFGAGSRLTVL.

This clonotype was detected only a few times. This chain connects TRBV2 to TRBJ1-4; 10 bases map to TRBD1. Germline CDR1 SNHLY, CDR2 FYNNEI. This CDR3 has 19 residues. The J segment lost 1 base and the V segment lost 1 base, leaving 9 bases of the junction unmatched. Here the CDR3 DNA reads TGTGCCAGCAGTGAAGTAGGGACAGGGGCCTTTGAAACTAATGAAAAACTGTTTTTT. Amino acids: CASSEVGTGAFETNEKLFF.

The chain carries TRBV6-6 and TRBJ1-5; 9 bases fit TRBD1. This CDR3 spans 17 amino acids. The V gene's germline CDR1 is MNHNY and CDR2 SVGAGI (reference sequence). With 2 bases clipped from V and 2 bases from J, the junction kept 7 bases outside the gene matches. CDR3 DNA sequence: TGTGCCAGCAGTTACCCCGGGACAGGGAGGGGCAATCAGCCCCAGCATTTT. It translates to CASSYPGTGRGNQPQHF.

This clonotype appeared a few times. This sequence joins TRBV5-1 and TRBJ2-3, with TRBD2 as a possible D gene (5 bases). Trimming shortened V by 4 bases and J by 4 bases, and 13 bases separated the two germline ends. This CDR3 comprises 14 residues. Germline CDR1 reads SGHRS; CDR2 reads YFSETQ. The CDR3 nucleotides read TGCGCCAGCAGCCAAAGCGGTAGCTCAGATACGCAGTATTTT. This gives the protein CASSQSGSSDTQYF.

The gene calls are TRBV10-3 and TRBJ1-3, with D possibly matching TRBD1 (6 bases). The CDR3 runs to 15 residues. CDR1 and CDR2 from the germline V gene are ENHRY and SYGVKD. Trimming took 3 bases from V and 0 from J, leaving 9 bases between them. The CDR3 DNA is TGTGCCATCAGTGACTGGGACACCTCTGGAAACACCATATATTTT. It specifies CAISDWDTSGNTIYF.

This clonotype has only a few counts. The rearrangement joins TRBV27 to TRBJ1-4, with a weak D call TRBD1 (6 bases). This CDR3 region has 15 residues. Germline V gene sequence: CDR1 MNHEY, CDR2 SMNVEV (reference sequence). V lost 3 bases, J lost 8 bases, and 16 bases lay in between. The CDR3 coding sequence is TGTGCCAGCAGTTTTGGGGGCGCCGATGGAGAAAAACTGTTTTTT. Its protein is CASSFGGADGEKLFF.

Ten or more counts support this clonotype. CDR3 coding DNA: TGTGCCAGCGTCCAGCGCGAAGGTTTCTATGGCTACACCTTC. Encoded protein: CASVQREGFYGYTF. The genes are TRBV7-9 and TRBJ1-2; the D is unclear. Germline CDR1 reads SEHNR; CDR2 reads FQNEAQ (reference sequence). The CDR3 runs 14 residues. The V and J ends lost 8 bases and 4 bases respectively, with 17 bases between them.

This clonotype showed up just a few times. The chain carries TRBV20-1 and TRBJ1-2; 7 positions agree with TRBD1. The junction had 6 bases not matched to a gene; V was cut back by 6 bases and J by 5 bases. CDR3 size: 12 residues. Germline V gives CDR1 DFQATT, CDR2 SNEGSKA (reference sequence). CDR3 amino acids: CSAYQGDYGYTF. The DNA of the CDR3 is TGCAGTGCCTATCAGGGGGATTATGGCTACACCTTC.

The chain carries TRBV5-1 and TRBJ2-3; D is unclear. CDR3 length equals 15 residues. Trimming removed 4 bases at V and 0 bases at J, with 12 bases between. The germline V gene encodes CDR1 SGHRS and CDR2 YFSETQ. CDR3 nucleotide sequence: TGCGCCAGCAGCCCCGACGGAAGGAGCACAGATACGCAGTATTTT. This sequence encodes CASSPDGRSTDTQYF.

This clonotype has a count of ten or more. This rearrangement joins TRBV15 to TRBJ2-7; D may be TRBD2 (6 bases). This CDR3 spans 13 amino acids. Trimming removed 1 base from V and 5 bases from J, with 9 bases in between. Germline V gene sequence: CDR1 LNHNV, CDR2 YYDKDF (reference sequence). DNA for the CDR3: TGTGCCACCAGCAGAGGAGGAGGGAACGAGCAGTACTTC. It is translated as CATSRGGGNEQYF.

This clonotype was seen a handful of times. The gene calls are TRBV20-1 and TRBJ2-7; either TRBD1 or TRBD2 may fit D (5 bases each). V was clipped by 4 bases and J by 3 bases, with 13 bases between them. This CDR3 is 13 amino acids long. Germline CDR1 is DFQATT and CDR2 is SNEGSKA (reference sequence). The DNA for the CDR3 is TGCAGTGCTACTCGGGACCCCGTCTACGAGCAGTACTTC. It codes for CSATRDPVYEQYF.

About this clonotype: A much larger clone lies a single base off, so this may be a read error. The chain recombines TRBV20-1 with TRBJ1-5, with D possibly being TRBD1 (6 bases). Germline V CDR1 and CDR2: DFQATT, SNEGSKA (reference sequence). Trimming pared 0 bases from V and 2 bases from J, leaving 14 bases between. This CDR3 spans 16 amino acids. CDR3: CSARDRRGAGNQPQHF. CDR3 nucleotides: TGCAGTGCTAGAGACAGACGGGGGGCTGGCAATCAGCCCCAGCATTTT.

CDR3 bases: TGTGCCATCAGCCTCGGACAGGAAATAAACACTGAAGCTTTCTTT. Translating it yields CAISLGQEINTEAFF. V gene TRBV10-3 combines with J gene TRBJ1-1, with 7 bases identical to TRBD1. The germline V gene encodes CDR1 ENHRY and CDR2 SYGVKD. V was clipped by 6 bases and J by 2 bases; unmatched bases: 9. This CDR3 contains 15 residues.

V and J are TRBV4-3 and TRBJ1-5; D gene unclear. The V gene's germline CDR1 is LGHNA and CDR2 YSLEER. Trimming took 2 bases from V and 4 from J, leaving 9 bases between them. This CDR3 comprises 14 residues. This CDR3 is CASSQTAQNQPQHF. CDR3 nucleotide sequence: TGCGCCAGCAGCCAAACGGCGCAGAATCAGCCCCAGCATTTT.

The chain uses TRBV5-4 and TRBJ2-5, with 8 bases identical to TRBD1. CDR3 length: 14 amino acids. The germline gives CDR1 SGHNT, CDR2 YYREEE (reference sequence). J was trimmed by 7 bases and V by 0 bases; bases with no gene match: 5. The CDR3 here is CASSLEDREGTQYF. The CDR3 DNA reads TGTGCCAGCAGCTTGGAGGACAGGGAAGGGACCCAGTACTTC.

About this clonotype itself: One end of the junction varies from germline; a read error may be responsible. The rearrangement joins TRBV10-3 to TRBJ2-7; no clear D. Germline values: CDR1 ENHRY, CDR2 SYGVKD. The CDR3 has 18 amino acids. The CDR3: CTISESTSGPLNSYEQYF. CDR3 sequence (DNA): TGTACCATCAGTGAGTCGACGTCTGGGCCTCTAAACTCCTACGAGCAGTACTTC.

This clonotype was seen at least ten times. This chain joins TRBV10-3 and TRBJ1-2; a possible D gene is TRBD1 (5 bases). V was shortened by 6 bases and J by 4 bases, with 12 bases between the two germline ends. This CDR3 is built from 13 residues. CDR1 is ENHRY and CDR2 is SYGVKD in the germline V gene. CDR3 in DNA: TGTGCCATCAGGGCAGGGTGGGTCTATGGCTACACCTTC. It translates to CAIRAGWVYGYTF.

This clonotype occurred a few times. V and J are TRBV12-3 or TRBV12-4 and TRBJ1-1, with D uncertain. The CDR3 consists of 12 residues. Trimming left V 8 bases short and J 5 bases short, with 12 bases between. DNA for the CDR3: TGTGCCAGCCAAGGCCCCGGGACTGAAGCTTTCTTT. Its protein is CASQGPGTEAFF.